This passage covers 8 T cell receptor beta chains from one sample sequenced in a study of T cell changes during pregnancy in multiple sclerosis. TCRdb keeps only in-frame clones here, not all; method: immunoSEQ multiplex PCR. Of roughly 38,000 clones in the sample, just over 85% were seen once. The sequenced sample was CD4+ T cells from peripheral blood mononuclear cells, obtained before pregnancy. These receptors were obtained from a female donor with multiple sclerosis, enrolled in a pregnancy study.

The rearrangement joins TRBV5-1 to TRBJ1-1, with unresolved D. V was shortened by 6 bases and J by 5 bases, with 17 bases between the two germline ends. The CDR3 runs to 14 residues. The germline V gene has CDR1 SGHRS and CDR2 YFSETQ. DNA of the CDR3: TGCGCCAGCACCGATGGGCAGGCTTTTACTGAAGCTTTCTTT. This codes for CASTDGQAFTEAFF.

J is TRBJ2-5 and V is TRBV5-4; TRBD2 agrees at 12 bases. Germline V CDR1 and CDR2: SGHNT, YYREEE (reference sequence). V dropped 1 base and J dropped 4; count of bases not matched to a gene: 5. The CDR3 length is 16 residues. CDR3 in amino acids: CASSLRLAGVGETQYF. The CDR3 DNA follows: TGTGCCAGCAGCTTGAGACTAGCGGGAGTAGGAGAGACCCAGTACTTC.

CDR3 bases: TGCGCCAGCAGCACAGCGGTTCTTAGCACAGATACGCAGTATTTT. Translating gives CASSTAVLSTDTQYF. The chain uses TRBV5-1 and TRBJ2-3; D might be TRBD2 (5 bases). V dropped 4 bases and J dropped 0 bases, with 12 bases sitting between them. Germline CDR1 reads SGHRS; CDR2 reads YFSETQ. This CDR3 is built from 15 residues.

The chain is built from TRBV6-6 and TRBJ1-1; D is perhaps TRBD1 (6 bases). Germline V gene lookup returns CDR1 MNHNY and CDR2 SVGAGI (reference sequence). With 5 bases removed from V and 0 bases from J, the gap between germline ends came to 10 bases. This CDR3 has 14 residues. CDR3 in amino acids: CASSGQYLNTEAFF. The CDR3 DNA reads TGTGCCAGCAGTGGACAGTATCTGAACACTGAAGCTTTCTTT.

The chain recombines TRBV28 with TRBJ2-2; 9 bases map to TRBD2. The CDR3 sequence is 17 residues long. Germline trimming cut 6 bases from V and 3 bases from J; bases unmatched to any gene: 11. The germline V gene encodes CDR1 MDHEN and CDR2 SYDVKM. CDR3 DNA sequence: TGTGCCAGCAGCTCAAGTAGCGGGAGTAAATACACCGGGGAGCTGTTTTTT. Its protein product is CASSSSSGSKYTGELFF.

The V gene is TRBV5-4, the J gene TRBJ2-7; possibly TRBD2 for D (6 bases). CDR1 is SGHNT, CDR2 YYREEE, per germline (reference sequence). The CDR3 has 13 amino acids. The germline V and J ends were trimmed by 4 bases and 3 bases, with 11 bases remaining between them. In nucleotides, the CDR3 is TGTGCCAGCAGCCGGGGGATCCTCTACGAGCAGTACTTC. It yields the protein CASSRGILYEQYF.

The genes are TRBV18 and TRBJ2-2; 9 bases are a match to TRBD1. This CDR3 region has 16 residues. With V trimmed by 4 bases and J by 5 bases, 8 bases remained unmatched. CDR1 is KGHSH, CDR2 LQKENI, per germline. In DNA, the CDR3 is TGTGCCAGCTCACGGAGGGACAGGGCCTTTACCGGGGAGCTGTTTTTT. It codes for CASSRRDRAFTGELFF.

V gene TRBV7-9 combines with J gene TRBJ2-5; 9 positions match TRBD2. Germline trimming cut 6 bases from V and 3 bases from J; bases unmatched to any gene: 8. Germline V CDR1 and CDR2: SEHNR, FQNEAQ (reference sequence). The CDR3 is 15 residues long. The CDR3: CASSPRRLAEETQYF. The DNA of the CDR3 is TGTGCCAGCAGTCCCCGGCGACTAGCGGAAGAGACCCAGTACTTC.